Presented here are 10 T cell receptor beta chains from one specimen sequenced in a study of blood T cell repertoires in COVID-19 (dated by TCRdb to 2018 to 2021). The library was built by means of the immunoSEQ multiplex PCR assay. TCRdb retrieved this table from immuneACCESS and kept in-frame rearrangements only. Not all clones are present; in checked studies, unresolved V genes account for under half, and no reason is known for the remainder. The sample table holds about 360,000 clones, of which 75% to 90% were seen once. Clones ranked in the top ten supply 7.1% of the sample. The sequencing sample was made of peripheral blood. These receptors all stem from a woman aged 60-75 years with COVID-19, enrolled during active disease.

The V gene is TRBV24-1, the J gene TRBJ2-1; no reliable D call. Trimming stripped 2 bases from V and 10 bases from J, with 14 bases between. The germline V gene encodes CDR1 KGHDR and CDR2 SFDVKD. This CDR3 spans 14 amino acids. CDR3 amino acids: CATSDSKVTGEQFF. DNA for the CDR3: TGTGCCACCAGTGATTCAAAAGTGACCGGGGAGCAGTTCTTC.

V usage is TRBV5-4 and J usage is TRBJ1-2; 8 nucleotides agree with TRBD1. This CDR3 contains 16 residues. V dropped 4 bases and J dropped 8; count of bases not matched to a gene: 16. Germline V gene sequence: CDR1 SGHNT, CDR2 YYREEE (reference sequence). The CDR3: CASSPGGSQGAGGYTF. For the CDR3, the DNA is TGTGCCAGCAGCCCCGGAGGTTCCCAGGGGGCTGGGGGCTACACCTTC.

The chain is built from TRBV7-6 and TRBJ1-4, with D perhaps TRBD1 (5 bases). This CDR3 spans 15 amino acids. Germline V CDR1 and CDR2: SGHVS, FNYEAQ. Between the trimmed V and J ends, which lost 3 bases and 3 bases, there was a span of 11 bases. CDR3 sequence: CASSFWQGANEKLFF. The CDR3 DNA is TGTGCCAGCAGCTTTTGGCAGGGTGCTAATGAAAAACTGTTTTTT.

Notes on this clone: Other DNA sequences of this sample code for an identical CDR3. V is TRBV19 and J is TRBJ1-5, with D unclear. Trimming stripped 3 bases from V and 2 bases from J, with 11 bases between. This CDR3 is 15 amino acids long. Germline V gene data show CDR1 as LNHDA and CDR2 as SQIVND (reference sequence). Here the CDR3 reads CASSIVGRGNQPQHF. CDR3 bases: TGTGCCAGTAGTATTGTGGGGAGGGGCAATCAGCCCCAGCATTTT. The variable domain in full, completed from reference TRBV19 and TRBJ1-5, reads DGGITQSPKYLFRKEGQNVTLSCEQNLNHDAMYWYRQDPGQGLRLIYYSQIVNDFQKGDIAEGYSVSREKKESFPLTVTSAQKNPTAFYLCASSIVGRGNQPQHFGDGTRLSIL.

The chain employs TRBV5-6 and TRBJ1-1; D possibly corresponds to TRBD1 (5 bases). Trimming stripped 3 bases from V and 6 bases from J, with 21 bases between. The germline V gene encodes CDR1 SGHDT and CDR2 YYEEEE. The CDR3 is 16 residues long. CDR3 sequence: CASSSFLPGGEAEAFF. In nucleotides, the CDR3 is TGTGCCAGCAGCTCCTTTCTCCCGGGGGGTGAGGCTGAAGCTTTCTTT.

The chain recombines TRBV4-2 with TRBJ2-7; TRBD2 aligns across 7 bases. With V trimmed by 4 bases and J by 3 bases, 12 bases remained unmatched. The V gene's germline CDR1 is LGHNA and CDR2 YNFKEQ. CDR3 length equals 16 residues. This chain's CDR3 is CASSRETGLAVYEQYF. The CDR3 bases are TGTGCCAGCAGCCGAGAAACGGGGCTAGCGGTCTACGAGCAGTACTTC.

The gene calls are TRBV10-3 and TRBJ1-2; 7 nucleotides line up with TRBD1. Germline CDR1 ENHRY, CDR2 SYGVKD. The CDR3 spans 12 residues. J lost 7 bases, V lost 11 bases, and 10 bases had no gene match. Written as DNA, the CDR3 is TGTGCCTTCGGACAGGTGTCAAGTGGCTACACCTTC. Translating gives CAFGQVSSGYTF.

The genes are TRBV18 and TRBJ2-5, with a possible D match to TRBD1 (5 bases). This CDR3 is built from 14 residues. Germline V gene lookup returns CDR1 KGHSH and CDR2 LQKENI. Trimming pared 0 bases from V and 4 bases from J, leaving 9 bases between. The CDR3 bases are TGTGCCAGCTCACCACCGGGGCTCAGAGAGACCCAGTACTTC. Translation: CASSPPGLRETQYF.

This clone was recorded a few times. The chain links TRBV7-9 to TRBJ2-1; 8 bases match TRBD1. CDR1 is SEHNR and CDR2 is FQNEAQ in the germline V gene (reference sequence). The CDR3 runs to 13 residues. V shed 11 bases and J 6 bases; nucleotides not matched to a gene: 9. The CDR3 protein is CAGRAGGSNEQFF. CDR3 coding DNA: TGTGCCGGGAGAGCAGGGGGCTCCAATGAGCAGTTCTTC.

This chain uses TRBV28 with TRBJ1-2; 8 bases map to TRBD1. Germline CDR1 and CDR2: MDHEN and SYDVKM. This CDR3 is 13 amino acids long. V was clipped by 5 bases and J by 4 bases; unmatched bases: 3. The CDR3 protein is CASSRGTGYGYTF. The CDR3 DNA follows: TGTGCCAGCAGTCGTGGGACAGGCTATGGCTACACCTTC.